Below, 10 T cell receptor beta chains from the same sample are listed, as sequenced in a study of T-cell memory formation after mild COVID-19 (dated by TCRdb to the early 2020s). Preparation of the library involved 5' RACE. The reads were generated on an Illumina NovaSeq 6000. The public reads were reprocessed in TCRdb via fastp at Q25 and MiXCR, keeping in-frame beta chains. Each entry merges the rows of one CDR3 protein and shows their most common DNA and genes. Present in this sample are about 190,000 distinct CDR3 sequences, around 25% of which were seen just once. The ten largest clones represent over 9.5% of the sample. The sample comprised PBMCs or a T cell subset sorted from them (not recorded which). The receptors were sampled from an adult woman who had mild COVID-19 (a few samples of this study predate the infection). The sample titles of this study are shuffled in the database, so cell type and time point are left out; the donor was told from shared clones.

The V call is TRBV19, the J call TRBJ2-1; D remains unclear. CDR3 length equals 13 residues. The V end was cut by 3 bases, the J end by 4 bases, with 7 bases between. Per the germline V gene, CDR1 is LNHDA and CDR2 is SQIVND (reference sequence). The CDR3 nucleotides read TGTGCCAGTAGTATGGCAGATTACAATGAGCAGTTCTTC. Amino acids: CASSMADYNEQFF.

This clonotype was found once. The rearrangement uses TRBV5-1 and TRBJ2-5, with D possibly being TRBD2 (6 bases). V was trimmed by 6 bases and J by 2 bases, leaving 17 bases between them. The germline gives CDR1 SGHRS, CDR2 YFSETQ. The CDR3 runs 15 residues. In DNA form, the CDR3 reads TGCGCCAGCACCCTGGCCGGGACTGAACAAGAGACCCAGTACTTC. This encodes CASTLAGTEQETQYF.

The chain couples TRBV20-1 to TRBJ1-1; D is undetermined. Germline V gene lookup returns CDR1 DFQATT and CDR2 SNEGSKA (reference sequence). The CDR3 length is 13 residues. Deletions cut 3 bases from V and 6 bases from J, with 14 bases between. The DNA for the CDR3 is TGCAGTGCTAGTCTGCCGGGTGGGCCTGAAGCTTTCTTT. Protein product: CSASLPGGPEAFF.

This chain links TRBV6-2 or TRBV6-3 with TRBJ2-7; D gene uncertain. The V gene's germline CDR1 is MNHEY and CDR2 SVGEGT. This CDR3 has 16 residues. V lost 7 bases and J 3 bases, leaving 22 bases between the germline ends. This CDR3 reads CASTTTGWGRNYEQYF. The CDR3 DNA is TGTGCCAGCACCACGACCGGTTGGGGAAGGAACTACGAGCAGTACTTC.

This clonotype is a singleton in its sample. The chain is built from TRBV6-5 and TRBJ1-1; the D gene is possibly TRBD1 (6 bases). The length of the CDR3 is 14 residues. Germline V gene data show CDR1 as MNHEY and CDR2 as SVGAGI. V lost 5 bases, J lost 6 bases, and 16 bases lay in between. CDR3 residues: CASSAQGWGAEAFF. The CDR3, as DNA: TGTGCCAGCAGTGCACAGGGCTGGGGGGCTGAAGCTTTCTTT.

This clonotype was recorded a few times. V usage is TRBV6-1 and J usage is TRBJ2-7; TRBD1 matches at 9 bases. The CDR3 has 15 residues. Trimming removed 5 bases from V and 1 base from J; junction bases left unmatched: 6. Germline CDR1 is MNHNS and CDR2 is SASEGT. CDR3 bases: TGTGCCAGCAGTTATCGACAGGGGGGGTCCTACGAGCAGTACTTC. It yields the protein CASSYRQGGSYEQYF.

The CDR3 DNA follows: TGTGCCAGCAGGCCCGGGGGCTGGGCAGATACGCAGTATTTT. This encodes CASRPGGWADTQYF. The chain couples TRBV7-9 to TRBJ2-3; either TRBD1 or TRBD2 may supply D (6 bases each). This CDR3 is 14 amino acids long. Trimming left V 6 bases short and J 4 bases short, with 14 bases between. CDR1 SEHNR and CDR2 FQNEAQ come from the germline V gene (reference sequence).

V gene TRBV7-9 combines with J gene TRBJ2-1, with TRBD2 as a possible D gene (7 bases). The CDR3 is 15 residues long. From germline, CDR1 is SEHNR and CDR2 FQNEAQ (reference sequence). V was shortened by 0 bases and J by 5 bases, with 11 bases between the two germline ends. CDR3 DNA sequence: TGTGCCAGCAGCTTAGCTCGGGGGGCCGACAATGAGCAGTTCTTC. Amino acids: CASSLARGADNEQFF.

This clonotype was recorded a few times. The rearrangement joins TRBV30 to TRBJ2-3, with 9 nucleotides matching TRBD1. The CDR3 has 15 amino acids. CDR1 is GTSNPN and CDR2 is SVGIG in the germline V gene (reference sequence). Trimming cost V 4 bases and J 4 bases; bases outside gene matches: 9. The CDR3 sequence is CAWTETGGEADTQYF. The DNA for the CDR3 is TGTGCCTGGACCGAAACAGGGGGCGAGGCAGATACGCAGTATTTT. The whole variable domain, filled in from reference TRBV30 and TRBJ2-3, reads SQTIHQWPATLVQPVGSPLSLECTVEGTSNPNLYWYRQAAGRGLQLLFYSVGIGQISSEVPQNLSASRPQDRQFILSSKKLLLSDSGFYLCAWTETGGEADTQYFGPGTRLTVL.

This clonotype was observed a single time. The J gene is TRBJ2-7, the V gene TRBV2; a weak D match, TRBD2 (6 bases). The CDR3 runs 12 residues. Trimming shortened V by 4 bases and J by 7 bases, and 11 bases separated the two germline ends. Germline values: CDR1 SNHLY, CDR2 FYNNEI. CDR3 in amino acids: CASSGGEGEQYF. In DNA, the CDR3 is TGTGCCAGCAGTGGCGGGGAAGGGGAGCAGTACTTC.